This T cell receptor (beta chain) is from a study of blood T cell repertoires in COVID-19. At the level of the study: Researchers got acute and convalescent COVID-19 samples from the United States, Italy and Spain. T cells, B-cell-depleted T cells, or PBMCs supplied cDNA or gDNA.

Germline-derived CDR1 and CDR2 are PRHDT and FYEKMQ (reference sequence). The junction had 6 bases not matched to a gene; V was cut back by 5 bases and J by 6 bases. The CDR3 consists of 14 residues. Per the study methods: Estimates of nucleated cell counts were drawn from the amplification of reference gene primers. The table came from immunoSEQ multiplex PCR; TCRdb's copy has only in-frame clones and leaves some out. Clonal size and the V and J genes are those of that table, whereas D and trimming came from the DNA. Here the sample spans under 40,000 clones, about 89% being singletons. Material for sequencing was peripheral blood. The chain employs TRBV13 and TRBJ2-2, with 7 bases matching TRBD1. The receptor's source is a man aged 50 to 59 with active or convalescent COVID-19. CDR3 sequence: CASSLRQGSGELFF. As DNA, the CDR3 is TGTGCCAGCAGCCTAAGACAGGGTTCCGGGGAGCTGTTTTTT.